The clone carrying this T cell receptor (beta chain) was found once. Data came from immunoSEQ multiplex PCR; TCRdb stores just in-frame clones and leaves some out. The data hold 310,000 or so clones, with 80% to 90% observed a single time. From germline, CDR1 is SGHKS and CDR2 YYEKEE (reference sequence). V was pared by 4 bases and J by 8 bases, with 7 bases of the junction left unmatched. The CDR3 consists of 14 residues. The data originate from a study of blood T cell repertoires in COVID-19. Study at large: T cells, B-cell-depleted T cells, or PBMCs supplied cDNA or gDNA.

The specimen was peripheral blood. This TCR was sampled from a man between 18 and 35 years old who had recovered from COVID-19. The chain is built from TRBV5-5 and TRBJ2-1, with 9 bases matching TRBD1. CDR3 sequence reads: CASSHRDRADEQFF. CDR3 nucleotide sequence: TGTGCCAGCAGCCACCGGGACAGGGCCGATGAGCAGTTCTTC.